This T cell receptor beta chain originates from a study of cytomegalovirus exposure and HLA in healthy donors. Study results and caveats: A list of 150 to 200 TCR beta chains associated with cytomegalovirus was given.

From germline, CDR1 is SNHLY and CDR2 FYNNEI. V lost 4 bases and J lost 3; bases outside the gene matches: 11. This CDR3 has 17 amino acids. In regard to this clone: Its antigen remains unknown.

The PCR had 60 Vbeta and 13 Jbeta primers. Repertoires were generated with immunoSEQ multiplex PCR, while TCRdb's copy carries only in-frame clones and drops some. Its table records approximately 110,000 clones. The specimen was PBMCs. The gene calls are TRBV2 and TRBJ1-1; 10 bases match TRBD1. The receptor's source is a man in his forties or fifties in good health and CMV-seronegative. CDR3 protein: CASSGQGAGRSDTEAFF. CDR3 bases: TGTGCCAGCAGTGGACAGGGGGCCGGACGCTCTGACACTGAAGCTTTCTTT.